The 12 T cell receptor beta chains below all came from one sample that was sequenced in a study of T-cell reconstitution after alpha-beta-depleted transplantation in children. For TCRbeta, the library was prepared with unique molecular identifiers. TCRdb ran MiXCR on the PCR reads and lists one entry per CDR3 protein. The table lists about 610,000 distinct CDR3 sequences, about 10% of them singletons. The sequencing used PBMCs from the stem cell graft donor, collected from the stem cell graft. The source is a human donor who donated a stem cell graft to a child with acute myeloid leukemia.

This clonotype has only a few counts. The CDR3 bases are TGTGCCAGCAGTTACAGTGGCCTCGATAACTATGGCTACACCTTC. It translates to CASSYSGLDNYGYTF. This chain links TRBV6-5 with TRBJ1-2; D ambiguous. The CDR3 covers 15 residues. Trimming took 2 bases from V and 1 from J, leaving 11 bases between them. Germline V gene lookup returns CDR1 MNHEY and CDR2 SVGAGI.

This clonotype has more than one count but fewer than ten. The chain couples TRBV20-1 to TRBJ1-6; 7 bases align to TRBD1. V lost 4 bases to trimming and J lost 8 bases; unmatched junction nucleotides: 11. CDR3 length: 15 amino acids. Germline V gene lookup returns CDR1 DFQATT and CDR2 SNEGSKA (reference sequence). CDR3 DNA: TGCAGTGCTAAAATAACAGGGGCGAGGGATTCACCCCTCCACTTT. Protein sequence: CSAKITGARDSPLHF.

Notes on this clonotype: The CDR3 carries no conserved terminal phenylalanine or tryptophan, so it likely arises from a read error. The rearrangement links TRBV25-1 to TRBJ2-1; no firm D call. The length of the CDR3 is 14 residues. The V and J ends lost 4 bases and 7 bases respectively, with 14 bases between them. Germline loops: CDR1 MGHDK, CDR2 SYGVNS. CDR3 in amino acids: CASSAEGGWNEQFL. The CDR3 DNA follows: TGTGCCAGCAGTGCCGAAGGTGGGTGGAATGAGCAGTTCCTC.

V is TRBV5-1 and J is TRBJ2-7; tentative D call: TRBD2 (6 bases). CDR3 length: 14 residues. CDR1 is SGHRS and CDR2 is YFSETQ in the germline V gene. V gave up 0 bases and J gave up 5 bases, with 12 bases separating them. The CDR3 here is CASSLAYTGDEQYF. In DNA, the CDR3 is TGCGCCAGCAGCTTGGCTTATACGGGGGACGAGCAGTACTTC. Complete variable domain (other parts from reference TRBV5-1 and TRBJ2-7): KAGVTQTPRYLIKTRGQQVTLSCSPISGHRSVSWYQQTPGQGLQFLFEYFSETQRNKGNFPGRFSGRQFSNSRSEMNVSTLELGDSALYLCASSLAYTGDEQYFGPGTRLTVT.

This clonotype was recorded many times. This chain's CDR3 is CASRSGLAETVGEQYF. The DNA of the CDR3 is TGTGCCAGCAGGTCGGGACTAGCGGAGACGGTTGGTGAGCAGTACTTC. This rearrangement joins TRBV7-2 to TRBJ2-7; 11 nucleotides agree with TRBD2. Germline V gene lookup returns CDR1 SGHTA and CDR2 FQGNSA. The trim removed 6 bases at V and 7 bases at J, leaving 14 bases unmatched. The CDR3 runs 16 residues. Full variable domain (missing parts from reference TRBV7-2 and TRBJ2-7): GAGVSQSPSNKVTEKGKDVELRCDPISGHTALYWYRQSLGQGLEFLIYFQGNSAPDKSGLPSDRFSAERTGGSVSTLTIQRTQQEDSAVYLCASRSGLAETVGEQYFGPGTRLTVT.

In its sample, this clonotype was seen a few times. The chain uses TRBV6-5 and TRBJ2-5; 10 nucleotides agree with TRBD2. The ends lost 0 bases at V and 4 bases at J; junction bases unmatched: 8. Germline CDR1 and CDR2: MNHEY and SVGAGI. CDR3 size: 17 residues. The CDR3 sequence is CASSYSGPAGGSETQYF. The CDR3 DNA sequence: TGTGCCAGCAGTTACTCGGGTCCAGCGGGAGGGTCAGAGACCCAGTACTTC.

The rearrangement links TRBV11-2 to TRBJ2-1, with 8 bases fitting TRBD2. V trimming: 0 bases; J trimming: 6 bases; junction bases outside the gene matches: 10. CDR1 is SGHAT, CDR2 FQNNGV, per germline. The CDR3 contains 17 residues. In DNA form, the CDR3 reads TGTGCCAGCAGCTTAGATCCGGCGGGTCTAGCGGGCAATGAGCAGTTCTTC. Translation gives CASSLDPAGLAGNEQFF.

The chain uses TRBV20-1 and TRBJ1-5; D ambiguous. Deletions cut 2 bases from V and 0 bases from J, with 8 bases between. The CDR3 contains 14 residues. Germline V gives CDR1 DFQATT, CDR2 SNEGSKA (reference sequence). The CDR3 DNA reads as TGCAGTGCTAGAAACAGATATAGCAATCAGCCCCAGCATTTT. It specifies CSARNRYSNQPQHF.

The table lists this clonotype with many counts. V and J are TRBV20-1 and TRBJ2-7; D is unclear. The CDR3 runs 13 residues. Trimming removed 6 bases at V and 5 bases at J, with 17 bases between. Germline CDR1 reads DFQATT; CDR2 reads SNEGSKA (reference sequence). The CDR3 is CSASPGLPNEQYF. The DNA for the CDR3 is TGCAGTGCGAGCCCCGGGCTCCCCAACGAGCAGTACTTC.

This clonotype has just a few counts. The J gene is TRBJ2-3, the V gene TRBV4-3, with D maybe TRBD2 (6 bases). The CDR3 has 13 residues. Trimming removed 1 base at V and 5 bases at J, with 7 bases between. The germline CDR1 and CDR2 sequences are LGHNA and YSLEER. The CDR3 DNA sequence: TGCGCCAGCAGCCAAGCGGGGGAAGATACGCAGTATTTT. Protein sequence: CASSQAGEDTQYF.

This rearrangement joins TRBV3-1 to TRBJ2-1, with 7 bases fitting TRBD1. Germline V gene lookup returns CDR1 LGHDT and CDR2 YNNKEL (reference sequence). The CDR3 length is 13 residues. The V and J ends lost 4 bases and 8 bases, in that order; junction bases with no gene match: 5. CDR3 coding DNA: TGTGCCAGCAGCCGTCCTGACAGGGATGAGCAGTTCTTC. It yields the protein CASSRPDRDEQFF.

The gene calls are TRBV6-2 or TRBV6-3 and TRBJ2-3, with 9 nucleotides matching TRBD2. Germline trimming cut 0 bases from V and 6 bases from J; bases unmatched to any gene: 19. Germline assignment: CDR1 MNHEY and CDR2 SVGEGT. This CDR3 has 20 residues. As DNA, the CDR3 is TGTGCCAGCAGTTACTCCACAGTGAGGAGCGGGAGGATGGAAGCGGATACGCAGTATTTT. This encodes CASSYSTVRSGRMEADTQYF.